This is a list of T cell receptor beta chains from one sample in a study of lymphopenia after photon versus proton radiotherapy. Clones were read by immunoSEQ multiplex PCR, and TCRdb kept only the in-frame ones, dropping some. Here the sample spans just over 40,000 clones, 70% to 90% being singletons. The specimen comprised peripheral blood, sampled from a patient treated with proton-based radiotherapy. All receptors come from a woman in her 70s with pancreatic cancer. Some clones in this sample may be carry-over from other donors' samples. Each CDR3 is given with its conserved first and last residue. A D gene is named only where the DNA matches it firmly. Size tells how often a clone was seen (once, few, many) or the class of an expanded clone, and some rows leave it out.

J: TRBJ2-3
size: NA
D: NA
V: TRBV30
DNA: TGTGCCATTAGTCGGGGCATTGGTAGTACTAAAAGCACAGATACGCAGTATTTT
CDR3: CAISRGIGSTKSTDTQYF

J: TRBJ2-3
size: once
D: TRBD2
V: TRBV19
DNA: TGTGCCAGTAGTAGAAGACTAGCGGGAGAAACAGATACGCAGTATTTT
CDR3: CASSRRLAGETDTQYF

J: TRBJ1-2
size: NA
D: NA
V: TRBV27
DNA: TGTGCCAGCAGTGGGCGCGATGGCTACACCTTC
CDR3: CASSGRDGYTF

J: TRBJ2-1
size: NA
D: TRBD2
V: TRBV2
DNA: TGTGCCAGCAGTCTACTAGCGGTTAGCTCCTACAATGAGCAGTTCTTC
CDR3: CASSLLAVSSYNEQFF

J: TRBJ2-7
size: NA
D: NA
V: TRBV7-8
DNA: TGTGCCAGCAGCAGCATGGGACGCTACGAGCAGTACTTC
CDR3: CASSSMGRYEQYF

J: TRBJ2-5
size: NA
D: NA
V: TRBV30
DNA: TGTGCCTGGAGAAGGGGCAATAGCGCCCCGACCCAGTACTTC
CDR3: CAWRRGNSAPTQYF

J: TRBJ2-2
size: once
D: NA
V: TRBV29-1
DNA: TGCAGCGTTGGAGTCGGCGGGGAGCTGTTTTTT
CDR3: CSVGVGGELFF

J: TRBJ2-7
size: NA
D: TRBD2
V: TRBV9
DNA: TGTGCCAGCAGCGCGACTAGCGGGCGAACCTACGAGCAGTACTTC
CDR3: CASSATSGRTYEQYF

J: TRBJ1-1
size: NA
D: NA
V: TRBV28
DNA: TGTGCCAGCACACTTCGGGGAGAGTTTTCGAACACTGAAGCTTTCTTT
CDR3: CASTLRGEFSNTEAFF

J: TRBJ1-3
size: NA
D: TRBD1
V: TRBV11-2
DNA: TGTGCCAGCAGCTATGGGACAGCCGGCACCATATATTTT
CDR3: CASSYGTAGTIYF

J: TRBJ2-5
size: NA
D: NA
V: TRBV7-3
DNA: TGTGCCAGCAGCTCCCGGGACGGAGGATCGGGGACCCAGTACTTC
CDR3: CASSSRDGGSGTQYF

J: TRBJ1-5
size: NA
D: TRBD1
V: TRBV11-1
DNA: TGTGCCAGCAGCCTAACAGGGGGCACGAATCAGCCCCAGCATTTT
CDR3: CASSLTGGTNQPQHF

J: TRBJ1-1
size: once
D: NA
V: TRBV11-2
DNA: TGTGCCAGCAGCTTAGAGGGTATGACTGAAGCTTTCTTT
CDR3: CASSLEGMTEAFF

J: TRBJ1-5
size: NA
D: NA
V: TRBV4-3
DNA: TGCGCCAGCAGCCAAGTGGCTCAGTGGAATCAGCCCCAGCATTTT
CDR3: CASSQVAQWNQPQHF

J: TRBJ2-5
size: NA
D: TRBD1
V: TRBV7-7
DNA: TGTGCTAGCAGTCCCGGGCGATGGTCAGGGGGACAAGAGACCCAGTACTTC
CDR3: CASSPGRWSGGQETQYF

J: TRBJ1-5
size: NA
D: NA
V: TRBV28
DNA: TGTGCCAGCAGGGAACACAGAGAGAATCAGCCCCAGCATTTT
CDR3: CASREHRENQPQHF

J: TRBJ1-6
size: NA
D: NA
V: TRBV5-1
DNA: TGCGCCAGCAGCTTGGGGGCCCCCACCAATTCACCCCTCCACTTT
CDR3: CASSLGAPTNSPLHF

J: TRBJ2-5
size: NA
D: NA
V: TRBV28
DNA: TGTGCCAGCAGGTCGTACCGGGATGGGGAGACCCAGTACTTC
CDR3: CASRSYRDGETQYF

J: TRBJ2-5
size: NA
D: TRBD2
V: TRBV30
DNA: TGTGCCTGGAGTCACGGACTAGCGGGAATGCAAGAGACCCAGTACTTC
CDR3: CAWSHGLAGMQETQYF

J: TRBJ1-2
size: NA
D: NA
V: TRBV6-1
DNA: TGTGCCAGCAGTGAACAGAGGGACTATGGCTACACCTTC
CDR3: CASSEQRDYGYTF

J: TRBJ1-5
size: NA
D: NA
V: TRBV2
DNA: TGTGCCAGCAGTCCCGACAGGAATCAGCCCCAGCATTTT
CDR3: CASSPDRNQPQHF

J: TRBJ1-6
size: medium-sized
D: NA
V: TRBV18
DNA: TGTGCCAGCTCACCGACCGCAGGTTCCAATTCACCCCTCCACTTT
CDR3: CASSPTAGSNSPLHF

J: TRBJ1-1
size: NA
D: NA
V: TRBV4-3
DNA: TGCGCCAGCAGCCCCGGGACCTTGGGGAGGACTGAAGCTTTCTTT
CDR3: CASSPGTLGRTEAFF

J: TRBJ1-1
size: NA
D: NA
V: TRBV7-8
DNA: TGTGCCAGCCGCGCCAAGAACACTGAAGCTTTCTTT
CDR3: CASRAKNTEAFF

J: TRBJ1-2
size: NA
D: NA
V: TRBV25-1
DNA: TGTGCCAGCAGTGGGGACAAAATCTATGGCTACACCTTC
CDR3: CASSGDKIYGYTF

J: TRBJ2-7
size: medium-sized
D: NA
V: TRBV11-3
DNA: TGTGCCAGCAGCTTCTTGGAGGGCGAGCAGTACTTC
CDR3: CASSFLEGEQYF

J: TRBJ2-7
size: NA
D: TRBD1
V: TRBV6-1
DNA: TGTGCCAGCAGGAGGACAGGGAACCACGAGCAGTACTTC
CDR3: CASRRTGNHEQYF

J: TRBJ1-1
size: NA
D: NA
V: TRBV18
DNA: TGTGCCAGCTCACCTCTGGGGGGTGCGAACACTGAAGCTTTCTTT
CDR3: CASSPLGGANTEAFF

J: TRBJ1-5
size: NA
D: NA
V: TRBV5-5
DNA: TGTGCCAGCAGCTTGGAAAGACAGGCGGGTCAGCCCCAGCATTTT
CDR3: CASSLERQAGQPQHF

J: TRBJ1-2
size: NA
D: NA
V: TRBV2
DNA: TGTGCCAGCAGTCTTGAGGCAGAGATCTATGGCTACACCTTC
CDR3: CASSLEAEIYGYTF

J: TRBJ2-3
size: NA
D: TRBD1
V: TRBV7-9
DNA: TGTGCCAGCAGCACCGGGACAGGCTCCACAGATACGCAGTATTTT
CDR3: CASSTGTGSTDTQYF

J: TRBJ2-5
size: NA
D: TRBD2
V: TRBV5-4
DNA: TGTGCCAGCAGCTTGGGACTAGCGGGAGGGGAGACCCAGTACTTC
CDR3: CASSLGLAGGETQYF

J: TRBJ1-2
size: NA
D: NA
V: TRBV7-2
DNA: TGTGCCAGCAGCTTAGATGGATATGGCTACACCTTC
CDR3: CASSLDGYGYTF

J: TRBJ2-2
size: NA
D: NA
V: TRBV5-5
DNA: TGTGCCAGCAGCTTGGTCTGGGACCTGGCGGTCGGGGAGCTGTTTTTT
CDR3: CASSLVWDLAVGELFF

J: TRBJ2-7
size: NA
D: TRBD2
V: TRBV28
DNA: TGTGCCAGCAGTTCCGTAGAAGGGATAGCGGGAGGTAGGCACGAGCAGTACTTC
CDR3: CASSSVEGIAGGRHEQYF

J: TRBJ1-2
size: NA
D: NA
V: TRBV5-1
DNA: TGTGCCAGCAGCTCCTTGCCGTATGGCTACACCTTC
CDR3: CASSSLPYGYTF

J: TRBJ1-1
size: NA
D: TRBD1
V: TRBV7-2
DNA: TGTGCCAGCAGCAGACAGGGTGTGAACACTGAAGCTTTCTTT
CDR3: CASSRQGVNTEAFF

J: TRBJ1-1
size: NA
D: TRBD1
V: TRBV19
DNA: TGTGCCAGTAGTCTACGACAGGGGGTCACTGAAGCTTTCTTT
CDR3: CASSLRQGVTEAFF

J: TRBJ2-1
size: NA
D: TRBD2
V: TRBV7-2
DNA: TGTGCCAGCAGCTTAAAGAGTGGCGGGAGGGTACCTAGCAATGAGCAGTTCTTC
CDR3: CASSLKSGGRVPSNEQFF

J: TRBJ1-4
size: NA
D: NA
V: TRBV28
DNA: TGTGCCAGCCGCCGGGGCAGGGATGAAAAACTGTTTTTT
CDR3: CASRRGRDEKLFF

J: TRBJ1-2
size: once
D: NA
V: TRBV4-3
DNA: TGCGCCAGCAGCCAAGACAGAACTAACTATGGCTACACCTTC
CDR3: CASSQDRTNYGYTF

J: TRBJ1-5
size: NA
D: TRBD1
V: TRBV5-8
DNA: TGTGCCAGCAGCTTGTACAGGGGGCTCGGCAATCAGCCCCAGCATTTT
CDR3: CASSLYRGLGNQPQHF

J: TRBJ2-3
size: once
D: NA
V: TRBV6-5
DNA: TGTGCCAGCAGCCTCCAAAGCACAGATACGCAGTATTTT
CDR3: CASSLQSTDTQYF

J: TRBJ1-1
size: NA
D: TRBD1
V: TRBV7-3
DNA: TGTGCCAGCAGCGCACCAGGGGGCACTGAAGCTTTCTTT
CDR3: CASSAPGGTEAFF

J: TRBJ1-1
size: NA
D: TRBD1
V: TRBV5-5
DNA: TGTGCCAGCAGATACGACAGGGTAGGGAACACTGAAGCTTTCTTT
CDR3: CASRYDRVGNTEAFF

J: TRBJ2-1
size: NA
D: TRBD1
V: TRBV5-1
DNA: TGCGCCAGCAGCTTGGATCGGGACAGGGTGGGGAATGAGCAGTTCTTC
CDR3: CASSLDRDRVGNEQFF

J: TRBJ1-5
size: NA
D: NA
V: TRBV11-2
DNA: TGTGCCAGCAGCTTAGATCAGAGCCGGGGCCAGCCCCAGCATTTT
CDR3: CASSLDQSRGQPQHF

J: TRBJ2-6
size: NA
D: NA
V: TRBV7-9
DNA: TGTGCCAGCAGCTTAGAGGGATCTGGGGCCAACGTCCTGACTTTC
CDR3: CASSLEGSGANVLTF

J: TRBJ2-4
size: NA
D: NA
V: TRBV5-1
DNA: TGCGCCAGCAGCTCTACCGGGCCCATGCCCATTCAGTACTTC
CDR3: CASSSTGPMPIQYF

J: TRBJ2-3
size: NA
D: NA
V: TRBV2
DNA: TGTGCCAGCAGTGTAATCTCGAGCACAGATACGCAGTATTTT
CDR3: CASSVISSTDTQYF

J: TRBJ2-6
size: NA
D: NA
V: TRBV5-4
DNA: TGTGCCAGCAGCTTGGAAGAGTCTGGGGCCAACGTCCTGACTTTC
CDR3: CASSLEESGANVLTF

J: TRBJ1-2
size: NA
D: NA
V: TRBV13
DNA: TGTGCCAGCAGCTTACACGACTATGGCTACACCTTC
CDR3: CASSLHDYGYTF

J: TRBJ2-2
size: NA
D: TRBD2
V: TRBV7-7
DNA: TGTGCTAGCAGCGGGGGGACCGGGGAGCTGTTTTTT
CDR3: CASSGGTGELFF

J: TRBJ2-7
size: NA
D: TRBD2
V: TRBV7-3
DNA: TGTGCCAGCAGCGCCACCCGAGGGAGCGGGAGCTACGAGCAGTACTTC
CDR3: CASSATRGSGSYEQYF

J: TRBJ2-1
size: NA
D: NA
V: TRBV21-1
DNA: TGTGCCAGCCCTGGAGGAGGTGAGCAGTTCTTC
CDR3: CASPGGGEQFF

J: TRBJ1-5
size: NA
D: NA
V: TRBV6-7
DNA: TGTGCCAGCCTTACCTGGAGGCAACCGAGCAATCAGCCCCAGCATTTT
CDR3: CASLTWRQPSNQPQHF